This paragraph covers one T cell receptor (beta chain) sequence. The table came from immunoSEQ multiplex PCR; TCRdb's copy has only in-frame clones and leaves some out. The sample carries some 130,000 clones, almost 85% recorded once. The data derive from a study of blood T cell repertoires in COVID-19. Germline CDR1 reads MGHDK; CDR2 reads SYGVNS. V was trimmed by 1 base and J by 1 base, leaving 7 bases between them. CDR3 size: 14 residues. The specimen sequenced was PBMCs or T cells enriched from blood (not recorded which). The rearrangement links TRBV25-1 to TRBJ1-1, with D possibly TRBD1 on 5 matching bases. This clonotype was obtained from a man aged 35 to 55 with acute COVID-19. The CDR3 here is CASSEFGGNTEAFF. The CDR3 DNA reads as TGTGCCAGCAGTGAATTCGGGGGGAACACTGAAGCTTTCTTT.